This T cell receptor (beta chain) is from a study of blood T cell repertoires in COVID-19. The overall study: PBMCs, B-cell-depleted T cells, or T cells were the source of the cDNA or gDNA that made up the material.

Using immunoSEQ multiplex PCR, the repertoire was profiled, and TCRdb retains in-frame clones only, with some absent. The sample shows around 280,000 clones, almost 90% of them seen only once. This receptor was taken from a woman aged 25-40 years with COVID-19, enrolled during active disease. The source material was peripheral blood.

Here the CDR3 reads CASSLAGAGTYEQYF. CDR3 DNA: TGTGCCAGCAGCTTGGCAGGAGCGGGAACCTACGAGCAGTACTTC. The chain couples TRBV5-4 to TRBJ2-7; the match to TRBD2 covers 7 bases. Looked up from germline, CDR1 is SGHNT and CDR2 is YYREEE (reference sequence). Losses at the gene ends were 0 bases for V and 2 bases for J; bases not matched to a gene: 5. This CDR3 is built from 15 residues.